In this sample, the clone carrying this T cell receptor (beta chain) is medium-sized. The antigen remains unidentified. The data stem from a study of spatial heterogeneity in lung cancer. Overall study results and limits: Nonsynonymous mutations, ubiquitous and regional, were tracked respectively by counts of ubiquitous and regional expanded TCRs. Estimation of coverage gave values of about 7% for alpha and approximately 12% for beta chains in tumor T cells. Mutation tallies in tumors tracked expanded intratumoral alpha and beta TCR counts.

Time point described: sample taken at primary tumor resection. Donation came from roughly 72 patients with untreated early-stage non-small cell lung cancer. In each case, whole RNA from tumor, nontumor lung or frozen PBMC was sequenced unsorted. One entry per CDR3 protein results from TCRdb running MiXCR on the 5' RACE reads. The sample lists around 5,000 distinct CDR3 sequences, around 30% seen once, with approximately 27% in the top ten. Germline V gene lookup returns CDR1 SGHAT and CDR2 FQNNGV. The ends lost 5 bases at V and 2 bases at J; junction bases unmatched: 8. This CDR3 region has 17 residues.

The specimen comprised lung tumor tissue, sampled at surgery. The TCR was taken from a female donor with early-stage non-small cell lung cancer. The chain has TRBV11-2 and TRBJ2-3; 12 bases map to TRBD2. CDR3 nucleotides: TGTGCCAGCAGCCTCGGGACTAGCGGGTTTTACACAGATACGCAGTATTTT. This encodes CASSLGTSGFYTDTQYF. The whole variable domain, remainder taken from reference TRBV11-2 and TRBJ2-3, is EAGVAQSPRYKIIEKRQSVAFWCNPISGHATLYWYQQILGQGPKLLIQFQNNGVVDDSQLPKDRFSAERLKGVDSTLKIQPAKLEDSAVYLCASSLGTSGFYTDTQYFGPGTRLTVL.